These 7 T cell receptor beta chains came from one sample sequenced in a study of T-cell reconstitution after alpha-beta-depleted transplantation in children. TCRbeta library preparation incorporated unique molecular identifiers. From the PCR reads, TCRdb called clonotypes with MiXCR, one entry per CDR3 protein. The table lists over 85,000 distinct CDR3 sequences, around 6.1% of them singletons. The specimen was PBMCs, mostly from graft donor cells, collected 60 days after TCRalphabeta/CD19-depleted stem cell transplant. Receptor source: a female patient aged 2-10 years who had a stem cell transplant for Fanconi anemia, so the T cells may come from the graft donor.

V and J are TRBV5-1 and TRBJ2-2, with D hard to call. V lost 0 bases and J 0 bases, leaving 15 bases between the germline ends. The CDR3 runs 18 residues. The germline V gene has CDR1 SGHRS and CDR2 YFSETQ. CDR3 region: CASSLAVASPPNTGELFF. The DNA of the CDR3 is TGCGCCAGCAGCTTGGCGGTCGCGAGCCCACCGAACACCGGGGAGCTGTTTTTT.

This clonotype was observed many times. Here the CDR3 DNA reads TGTGCCAGCAGCCTTTCGCGACTAGCGGACTCCTACGAGCAGTACTTC. Its protein is CASSLSRLADSYEQYF. This chain connects TRBV12-3 or TRBV12-4 to TRBJ2-7, with TRBD2 matching 9 bases. Trimming removed 6 bases from V and 0 bases from J; junction bases left unmatched: 9. The CDR3 has 16 residues.

There are many counts of this clonotype. This chain connects TRBV7-9 to TRBJ2-3; 10 nucleotides align to TRBD2. Trimming at V came to 0 bases and at J to 6 bases, leaving 9 bases not matched to a gene. This CDR3 is 17 amino acids long. From germline, CDR1 is SEHNR and CDR2 FQNEAQ (reference sequence). The CDR3 DNA reads TGTGCCAGCAGCTTAGCGACCCTAGCGGGAGTTCGGGATACGCAGTATTTT. Its translation: CASSLATLAGVRDTQYF.

CDR3 region: CASSPPHPGARWTEAFF. CDR3 nucleotides: TGTGCCAGCTCCCCTCCACATCCGGGGGCAAGATGGACTGAAGCTTTCTTT. V and J are TRBV18 and TRBJ1-1; possibly TRBD1 for D (6 bases). Per germline, CDR1 KGHSH and CDR2 LQKENI. V was trimmed by 6 bases and J by 5 bases, leaving 25 bases between them. The CDR3 covers 17 residues.

In regard to this clonotype: Since a much larger clone is just one base distant, this may be a read error. The chain carries TRBV14 and TRBJ2-1; 11 positions agree with TRBD2. The length of the CDR3 is 16 residues. CDR1 and CDR2 (germline): SGHDN, FVKESK. The CDR3 reads CASSLLAGVSYNGQFF. The CDR3 nucleotides read TGTGCCAGCAGCCTACTAGCGGGAGTCTCCTACAATGGGCAGTTCTTC.

V and J are TRBV5-6 and TRBJ2-1; 7 bases map to TRBD2. The V segment lost 0 bases and the J segment 10 bases; nucleotides outside the gene matches: 7. Germline V gives CDR1 SGHDT, CDR2 YYEEEE. The CDR3 covers 14 residues. The CDR3 nucleotides are TGTGCCAGCAGCTTGGCTAACGGACTAGGCGAGCAGTTCTTC. Translated: CASSLANGLGEQFF.

This clonotype has a count of ten or more. This chain joins TRBV5-1 and TRBJ2-7; 7 nucleotides line up with TRBD2. The CDR3 loop spans 14 amino acids. In germline, CDR1 is SGHRS, CDR2 YFSETQ. V dropped 3 bases and J dropped 4; count of bases not matched to a gene: 7. CDR3 bases: TGCGCCAGCAGCTCAAGTTGGGGGGGATACGAGCAGTACTTC. It encodes CASSSSWGGYEQYF.